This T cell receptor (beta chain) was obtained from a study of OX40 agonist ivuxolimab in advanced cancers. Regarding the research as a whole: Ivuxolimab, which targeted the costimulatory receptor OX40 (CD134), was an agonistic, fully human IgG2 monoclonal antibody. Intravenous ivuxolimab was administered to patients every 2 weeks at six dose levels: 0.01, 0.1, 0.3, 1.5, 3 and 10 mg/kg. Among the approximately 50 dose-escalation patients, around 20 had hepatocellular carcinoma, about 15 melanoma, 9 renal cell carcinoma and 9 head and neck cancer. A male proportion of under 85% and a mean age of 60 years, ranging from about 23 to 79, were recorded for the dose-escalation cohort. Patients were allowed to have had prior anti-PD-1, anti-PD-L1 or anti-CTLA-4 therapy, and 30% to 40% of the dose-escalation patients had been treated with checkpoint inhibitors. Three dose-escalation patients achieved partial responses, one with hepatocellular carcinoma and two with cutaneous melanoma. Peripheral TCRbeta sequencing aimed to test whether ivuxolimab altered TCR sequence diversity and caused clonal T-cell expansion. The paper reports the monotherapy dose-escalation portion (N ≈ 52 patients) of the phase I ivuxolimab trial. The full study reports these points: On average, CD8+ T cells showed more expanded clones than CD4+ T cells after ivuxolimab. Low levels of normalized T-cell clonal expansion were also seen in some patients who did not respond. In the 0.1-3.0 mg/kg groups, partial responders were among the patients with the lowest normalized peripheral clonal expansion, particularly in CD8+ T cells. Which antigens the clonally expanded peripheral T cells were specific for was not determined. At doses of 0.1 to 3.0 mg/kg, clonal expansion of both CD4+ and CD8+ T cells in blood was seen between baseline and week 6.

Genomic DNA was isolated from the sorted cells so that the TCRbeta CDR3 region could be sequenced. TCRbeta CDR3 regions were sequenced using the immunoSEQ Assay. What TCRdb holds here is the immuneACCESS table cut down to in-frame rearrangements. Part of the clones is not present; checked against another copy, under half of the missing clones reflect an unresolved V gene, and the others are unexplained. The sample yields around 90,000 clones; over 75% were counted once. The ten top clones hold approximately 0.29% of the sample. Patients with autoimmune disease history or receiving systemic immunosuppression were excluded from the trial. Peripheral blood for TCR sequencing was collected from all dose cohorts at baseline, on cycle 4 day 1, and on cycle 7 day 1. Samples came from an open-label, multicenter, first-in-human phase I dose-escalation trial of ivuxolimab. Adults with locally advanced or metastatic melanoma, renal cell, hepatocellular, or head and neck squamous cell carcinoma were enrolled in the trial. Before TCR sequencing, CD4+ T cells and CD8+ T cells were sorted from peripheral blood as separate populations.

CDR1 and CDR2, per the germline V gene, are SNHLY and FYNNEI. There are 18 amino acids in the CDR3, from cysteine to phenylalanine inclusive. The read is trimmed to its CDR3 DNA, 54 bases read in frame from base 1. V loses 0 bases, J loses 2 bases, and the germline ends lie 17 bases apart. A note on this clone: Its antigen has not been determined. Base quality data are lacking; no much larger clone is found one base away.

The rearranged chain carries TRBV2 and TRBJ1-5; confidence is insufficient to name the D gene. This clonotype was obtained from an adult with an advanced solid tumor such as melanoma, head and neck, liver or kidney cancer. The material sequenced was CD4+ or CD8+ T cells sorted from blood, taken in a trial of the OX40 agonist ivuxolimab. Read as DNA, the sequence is TGTGCCAGCAGTGAAGCGAGTCAAGGGTTTTACGGCAATCAGCCCCAGCATTTT. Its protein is CASSEASQGFYGNQPQHF.